One sample yielded the 28 T cell receptor beta chains listed below, sequenced in a study of CD8+CD57+ T cells in acquired aplastic anemia. Profiling that covered TCR beta VDJ and CDR3 relied on genomic DNA as its template. Via MiXCR, TCRdb re-called the reads, giving one row per CDR3 protein. The data show around 180,000 distinct CDR3 sequences, 64% seen once. The sequenced material came from sorted CD4+, CD8+, or CD8+CD57+ T cells (not recorded which) from PBMCs. The receptors stem from a human donor with severe aplastic anemia or a healthy control (not recorded which).

This clonotype was seen a few times. The genes are TRBV12-3 or TRBV12-4 and TRBJ2-5; TRBD1 or TRBD2 may be the D gene (6 bases each). The CDR3 has 13 residues. V lost 7 bases to trimming and J lost 7 bases, with 16 bases between them. DNA of the CDR3: TGTGCCAGCAACCGGGACTCCAGGGGGACCCAGTACTTC. The encoded protein is CASNRDSRGTQYF.

This clonotype was picked up a small number of times. The chain is built from TRBV20-1 and TRBJ1-6; TRBD1 agrees at 8 bases. This CDR3 has 14 amino acids. The V gene's germline CDR1 is DFQATT and CDR2 SNEGSKA (reference sequence). The ends lost 6 bases at V and 7 bases at J; junction bases unmatched: 8. The CDR3 DNA reads as TGCAGTGCGGAGGACAGGGTCAAAAATTCACCCCTCCACTTT. This encodes CSAEDRVKNSPLHF.

J is TRBJ1-6 and V is TRBV6-1; D gene uncertain. Per germline, CDR1 MNHNS and CDR2 SASEGT. This CDR3 has 16 residues. The germline V and J ends were trimmed by 2 bases and 0 bases, with 8 bases remaining between them. The CDR3 loop reads CASSETASSYNSPLHF. CDR3 nucleotides: TGTGCCAGCAGTGAAACCGCGAGCTCCTATAATTCACCCCTCCACTTT.

This chain joins TRBV29-1 and TRBJ2-1, with 8 bases that match TRBD2. The CDR3 runs to 13 residues. Germline CDR1 is SQVTM and CDR2 is ANQGSEA. The V and J ends lost 3 bases and 8 bases, in that order; junction bases with no gene match: 6. The CDR3 DNA is TGCAGCGTTGAGGGACGGGAGGGCCATGAGCAGTTCTTC. This gives the protein CSVEGREGHEQFF.

The table lists this clonotype with a count of one. The chain is built from TRBV12-3 or TRBV12-4 and TRBJ2-7; no definite D call. V gave up 8 bases and J gave up 12 bases, with 17 bases separating them. This CDR3 region has 11 residues. CDR3 nucleotide sequence: TGTGCCAGCGGTCTTAGGTCCCCTGGGTACTTC. Translating it yields CASGLRSPGYF.

This chain uses TRBV20-1 with TRBJ1-6, with TRBD1 identical over 7 bases. CDR1 is DFQATT and CDR2 is SNEGSKA in the germline V gene (reference sequence). V was clipped by 2 bases and J by 0 bases; unmatched bases: 4. This CDR3 is built from 16 residues. CDR3 amino acids: CSARRQGSSYNSPLHF. The CDR3 region has the DNA TGCAGTGCTAGAAGACAGGGTAGCTCCTATAATTCACCCCTCCACTTT.

The gene calls are TRBV4-1 and TRBJ2-7; D is uncertain. Trimming shortened V by 4 bases and J by 5 bases, and 12 bases separated the two germline ends. In germline, CDR1 is MGHRA, CDR2 YSYEKL. The CDR3 spans 13 residues. CDR3 in DNA: TGCGCCAGCAGCCCCCCGGGCCAAGACGAGCAGTACTTC. This codes for CASSPPGQDEQYF.

This clonotype was found a few times. V and J are TRBV29-1 and TRBJ1-1, with D perhaps matching TRBD1 (5 bases). V gave up 2 bases and J gave up 3 bases, with 10 bases separating them. CDR1 is SQVTM, CDR2 ANQGSEA, per germline. The CDR3 has 13 amino acids. Here the CDR3 DNA reads TGCAGCGTTGAACCGGACACACACACTGAAGCTTTCTTT. Its translation: CSVEPDTHTEAFF.

The chain employs TRBV27 and TRBJ2-7; D perhaps matches TRBD2 (7 bases). The CDR3 loop spans 17 amino acids. V dropped 1 base and J dropped 3 bases, with 19 bases sitting between them. Germline V CDR1 and CDR2: MNHEY, SMNVEV (reference sequence). CDR3 DNA sequence: TGTGCCAGCAGTTTATGGGTGGGGCAGGGAGGGGGCTACGAGCAGTACTTC. Protein sequence: CASSLWVGQGGGYEQYF.

The chain combines TRBV7-9 with TRBJ2-7; no reliable D call. This CDR3 is built from 13 residues. From germline, CDR1 is SEHNR and CDR2 FQNEAQ (reference sequence). V lost 4 bases and J 4 bases, leaving 11 bases between the germline ends. CDR3 in amino acids: CASSSYPRYEQYF. As DNA, the CDR3 is TGTGCCAGCAGCTCCTACCCACGTTACGAGCAGTACTTC.

V gene TRBV7-9 combines with J gene TRBJ2-1, with a tentative D call TRBD2 (6 bases). The CDR3 has 15 amino acids. Trimming left V 4 bases short and J 13 bases short, with 23 bases between. CDR1 is SEHNR, CDR2 FQNEAQ, per germline (reference sequence). The CDR3 is CASSSGNPSGLRQFF. The CDR3 nucleotides are TGTGCCAGCAGCTCCGGAAACCCTTCAGGACTACGCCAGTTCTTC.

This clonotype has ten or more counts. The CDR3 protein is CACGPGVGTEAFF. The DNA of the CDR3 is TGTGCCTGCGGACCAGGGGTGGGCACTGAAGCTTTCTTT. V is TRBV30 and J is TRBJ1-1, with D maybe TRBD1 (6 bases). Trimming left V 6 bases short and J 4 bases short, with 15 bases between. The CDR3 totals 13 residues. Germline CDR1 GTSNPN, CDR2 SVGIG (reference sequence).

The V gene is TRBV7-8, the J gene TRBJ1-2, with D possibly TRBD1 on 6 matching bases. The CDR3 has 14 residues. Trimming removed 5 bases from V and 4 bases from J, with 14 bases in between. Looked up from germline, CDR1 is SGHVS and CDR2 is FQNEAQ. The CDR3 region is CASSVLQGGYGYTF. For the CDR3, the DNA is TGTGCCAGCAGCGTATTACAGGGAGGCTATGGCTACACCTTC.

This clonotype was detected ten times or more. The chain joins TRBV3-1 to TRBJ1-1; D perhaps matches TRBD1 (5 bases). The ends were cut back, 3 bases at V and 6 bases at J, with 17 bases in the middle. Germline CDR1 and CDR2: LGHDT and YNNKEL (reference sequence). The CDR3 is 15 residues long. DNA for the CDR3: TGTGCCAGCAGCCACTTAACGGACGGAGGGGCTGAAGCTTTCTTT. Translating gives CASSHLTDGGAEAFF.

V usage is TRBV20-1 and J usage is TRBJ2-2; D not certain. CDR3 size: 12 residues. V lost 3 bases, J lost 6 bases, and 8 bases lay in between. Germline CDR1 DFQATT, CDR2 SNEGSKA (reference sequence). This chain's CDR3 is CSASRDSGELFF. In nucleotides, the CDR3 is TGCAGTGCTAGTCGTGATTCCGGGGAGCTGTTTTTT.

The rearrangement links TRBV24-1 to TRBJ2-5, with 7 positions matching TRBD1. Per the germline V gene, CDR1 is KGHDR and CDR2 is SFDVKD. There are 17 residues in the CDR3. With V trimmed by 7 bases and J by 5 bases, 18 bases remained unmatched. The CDR3 is CATRDQLGQRGSETQYF. The CDR3 DNA sequence: TGTGCCACCAGGGATCAGTTGGGACAGAGGGGGAGCGAGACCCAGTACTTC.

The chain carries TRBV9 and TRBJ1-2, with no clear D. CDR1 and CDR2 (germline): SGDLS, YYNGEE. The CDR3 sequence is 14 residues long. With 3 bases removed from V and 2 bases from J, the gap between germline ends came to 11 bases. CDR3 coding DNA: TGTGCCAGCAGCGATTGGCAGGAGAACTATGGCTACACCTTC. This translates into CASSDWQENYGYTF.

This chain's CDR3 is CASSFPNYEQYF. In nucleotides, the CDR3 is TGTGCCAGCAGCTTCCCCAACTACGAGCAGTACTTC. The V and J genes are TRBV11-3 and TRBJ2-7; D is uncertain. The ends were cut back, 3 bases at V and 3 bases at J, with 6 bases in the middle. This CDR3 spans 12 amino acids. The germline CDR1 and CDR2 sequences are SGHNT and YENEEA.

This clonotype was seen just once. The chain has TRBV4-1 and TRBJ2-1, with D tentatively TRBD1 (5 bases). The CDR3 sequence is 14 residues long. Trimming removed 0 bases from V and 3 bases from J, with 6 bases in between. The germline V gene encodes CDR1 MGHRA and CDR2 YSYEKL. The CDR3 DNA is TGCGCCAGCAGCCAAGAGCAGGGCTACAATGAGCAGTTCTTC. This sequence encodes CASSQEQGYNEQFF.

The chain links TRBV7-2 to TRBJ2-1; the D call may be TRBD1 or TRBD2 (5 bases each). The germline V gene encodes CDR1 SGHTA and CDR2 FQGNSA. The CDR3 totals 13 residues. The germline V and J ends were trimmed by 5 bases and 5 bases, with 10 bases remaining between them. The CDR3 sequence: CASSRDGNNEQFF. The CDR3 DNA reads TGTGCCAGCAGCAGGGACGGTAACAATGAGCAGTTCTTC. The variable domain in full, with the rest retrieved from reference TRBV7-2 and TRBJ2-1, is GAGVSQSPSNKVTEKGKDVELRCDPISGHTALYWYRQSLGQGLEFLIYFQGNSAPDKSGLPSDRFSAERTGGSVSTLTIQRTQQEDSAVYLCASSRDGNNEQFFGPGTRLTVL.

The rearrangement joins TRBV19 to TRBJ2-7; D unclear. The CDR3 consists of 12 residues. With 6 bases removed from V and 7 bases from J, the gap between germline ends came to 13 bases. Germline V lookup: CDR1 LNHDA, CDR2 SQIVND (reference sequence). The CDR3 spells CASSPDRREQYF. The CDR3 nucleotides read TGTGCCAGTAGCCCTGACCGGCGGGAGCAGTACTTC.

V gene TRBV2 combines with J gene TRBJ1-5; 8 bases are shared with TRBD1. The CDR3 runs to 13 residues. Germline CDR1 and CDR2: SNHLY and FYNNEI. V dropped 6 bases and J dropped 7; count of bases not matched to a gene: 5. CDR3 residues: CASRVRGRQPQHF. CDR3 bases: TGTGCCAGCAGGGTCAGGGGGCGGCAGCCCCAGCATTTT.

The chain is built from TRBV7-9 and TRBJ1-1, with D maybe TRBD1 (6 bases). Looked up from germline, CDR1 is SEHNR and CDR2 is FQNEAQ (reference sequence). This CDR3 contains 14 residues. V was shortened by 3 bases and J by 0 bases, with 8 bases between the two germline ends. The CDR3: CASSFTGLNTEAFF. The CDR3 coding sequence is TGTGCCAGCAGCTTTACAGGGTTGAACACTGAAGCTTTCTTT.

V gene TRBV20-1 combines with J gene TRBJ2-5; 7 bases are a match to TRBD2. This CDR3 contains 14 residues. CDR1 is DFQATT and CDR2 is SNEGSKA in the germline V gene (reference sequence). The J segment lost 5 bases and the V segment lost 1 base, leaving 7 bases of the junction unmatched. The CDR3 DNA is TGCAGTGCTAGAGCCCGTGGACTAGGGGAGACCCAGTACTTC. Translating gives CSARARGLGETQYF.

The chain employs TRBV7-8 and TRBJ2-1; D is undetermined. This CDR3 is built from 13 residues. V lost 1 base, J lost 10 bases, and 11 bases lay in between. CDR1 SGHVS and CDR2 FQNEAQ come from the germline V gene. CDR3 DNA: TGTGCCAGCAGCTTAGATATAGAGTCGGAGCAGTTCTTC. Its translation is CASSLDIESEQFF.

This clonotype came up many times. This rearrangement joins TRBV6-2 or TRBV6-3 to TRBJ2-5, with 12 nucleotides matching TRBD2. CDR3 size: 15 residues. Germline assignment: CDR1 MNHEY and CDR2 SVGEGT. The V gene end was trimmed by 7 bases and the J gene end by 5 bases; junction bases not matched to a gene: 8. CDR3 sequence (DNA): TGTGCCAGCAAAATACTAGCGGGGGGCGGGGAGACCCAGTACTTC. Translated, it gives CASKILAGGGETQYF.

This clonotype was seen many times. The CDR3 DNA reads TGTGCCAGCAGCCCCACAGGGGGCGCGGCAGATACGCAGTATTTT. It specifies CASSPTGGAADTQYF. The genes are TRBV6-4 and TRBJ2-3; 9 bases match TRBD1. With V trimmed by 6 bases and J by 4 bases, 8 bases remained unmatched. The CDR3 has 15 amino acids. Germline assignment: CDR1 MRHNA and CDR2 SNTAGT.

The rearrangement joins TRBV7-1 to TRBJ2-1, with 11 positions matching TRBD2. TRBV7-1 is reported as an ORF; its role is uncertain. Trimming at V came to 2 bases and at J to 6 bases, leaving 12 bases not matched to a gene. The CDR3 is made up of 18 amino acids. As DNA, the CDR3 is TGTGCCAGCAGCTCAATAGCGGGGGGGACAGGGTTGAGCAATGAGCAGTTCTTC. Translated, it gives CASSSIAGGTGLSNEQFF.